The next 18 T cell receptor beta chains were all read from a single sample in a study of T-cell memory formation after mild COVID-19. A single record per CDR3 protein comes from TCRdb applying MiXCR to the 5' RACE reads. The sample has hundreds of thousands of distinct CDR3 sequences, roughly 21% seen once. Input material: PBMCs or a T cell subset sorted from them (not recorded which). The receptors come from an adult woman who had mild COVID-19 (a few samples of this study predate the infection). Cell type and time point are not known.

This clonotype has at least ten counts. This rearrangement joins TRBV15 to TRBJ2-3, with 10 bases fitting TRBD1. Germline V gives CDR1 LNHNV, CDR2 YYDKDF (reference sequence). V shed 7 bases and J 4 bases; nucleotides not matched to a gene: 8. The CDR3 length is 15 residues. The CDR3 protein is CATNYRDRGADTQYF. In nucleotides, the CDR3 is TGTGCCACCAACTACCGGGACAGGGGTGCAGATACGCAGTATTTT.

A few counts support this clonotype. V and J are TRBV5-1 and TRBJ2-5; possibly TRBD2 for D (6 bases). The ends were cut back, 4 bases at V and 1 base at J, with 17 bases in the middle. The germline V gene encodes CDR1 SGHRS and CDR2 YFSETQ. There are 16 residues in the CDR3. CDR3 nucleotides: TGCGCCAGCAGCCTCTCGGGGGTTGGGGTCCAAGAGACCCAGTACTTC. Protein sequence: CASSLSGVGVQETQYF.

The V call is TRBV27, the J call TRBJ2-7, with D unresolved. V lost 5 bases and J 4 bases, leaving 9 bases between the germline ends. Per the germline V gene, CDR1 is MNHEY and CDR2 is SMNVEV (reference sequence). The CDR3 is 12 residues long. The CDR3 loop reads CASSPRRYEQYF. As DNA, the CDR3 is TGTGCCAGCAGTCCAAGAAGATACGAGCAGTACTTC.

The genes are TRBV30 and TRBJ2-7; D remains ambiguous. The CDR3 is made up of 11 amino acids. The germline V gene has CDR1 GTSNPN and CDR2 SVGIG (reference sequence). Trimming removed 7 bases at V and 3 bases at J, with 10 bases between. The CDR3, as DNA: TGTGCCTATGCGAGCGACTACGAGCAGTACTTC. Amino acids: CAYASDYEQYF.

The J gene is TRBJ2-7, the V gene TRBV7-9, with a weak D call TRBD1 (5 bases). Per the germline V gene, CDR1 is SEHNR and CDR2 is FQNEAQ (reference sequence). This CDR3 region has 13 residues. The V end lost 3 bases, the J end lost 5 bases, and 11 bases lay between the germline ends. The CDR3 bases are TGTGCCAGCAGCTTCCAGGGCGCGGACGAGCAGTACTTC. It specifies CASSFQGADEQYF.

The chain recombines TRBV6-5 with TRBJ1-2, with D unresolved. The germline V and J ends were trimmed by 6 bases and 6 bases, with 14 bases remaining between them. This CDR3 has 13 residues. The V gene's germline CDR1 is MNHEY and CDR2 SVGAGI. In DNA form, the CDR3 reads TGTGCCAGCAGGCCACTTAGGTTGAATGGCTACACCTTC. Its translation is CASRPLRLNGYTF.

This clonotype showed up just a few times. J is TRBJ1-2 and V is TRBV30; D is unresolved. This CDR3 has 12 amino acids. V was trimmed by 7 bases and J by 8 bases, leaving 17 bases between them. Germline V CDR1 and CDR2: GTSNPN, SVGIG (reference sequence). CDR3 residues: CAFSQAWSGYTF. CDR3 in DNA: TGTGCCTTCTCCCAGGCGTGGTCGGGCTACACCTTC.

This clonotype was recorded a few times. The rearrangement links TRBV7-2 to TRBJ2-1; 11 positions match TRBD2. V shed 5 bases and J 6 bases; nucleotides not matched to a gene: 9. The CDR3 consists of 16 residues. Germline V gene data show CDR1 as SGHTA and CDR2 as FQGNSA. The CDR3 loop is CASSPELAGGGNEQFF. DNA of the CDR3: TGTGCCAGCAGCCCCGAGCTAGCGGGAGGTGGCAATGAGCAGTTCTTC.

This clonotype occurred a few times. This sequence joins TRBV18 and TRBJ1-3; D gene unclear. The CDR3 length is 16 residues. Deletions cut 2 bases from V and 4 bases from J, with 15 bases between. Germline CDR1 is KGHSH and CDR2 is LQKENI. CDR3 amino acids: CASSPFIVGDGNTIYF. The CDR3 DNA reads TGTGCCAGCTCACCATTTATTGTTGGAGACGGAAACACCATATATTTT.

This clonotype was detected many times. The rearrangement joins TRBV12-3 or TRBV12-4 to TRBJ2-7; TRBD2 might be the D (6 bases). V was clipped by 2 bases and J by 4 bases, with 12 bases between them. The CDR3 consists of 14 residues. The CDR3 region is CASSLFGGSYEQYF. CDR3 in DNA: TGTGCCAGCAGTTTATTTGGGGGGTCTTACGAGCAGTACTTC.

This clonotype was seen ten or more times. The J gene is TRBJ2-7, the V gene TRBV7-9; no reliable D call. Germline V gene lookup returns CDR1 SEHNR and CDR2 FQNEAQ (reference sequence). The germline V and J ends were trimmed by 1 base and 2 bases, with 9 bases remaining between them. The CDR3 has 14 residues. CDR3: CASSLEIAAYEQYF. In DNA form, the CDR3 reads TGTGCCAGCAGCTTAGAAATCGCTGCCTACGAGCAGTACTTC.

The chain combines TRBV19 with TRBJ2-7; 9 bases line up with TRBD1. Trimming cost V 1 base and J 6 bases; bases outside gene matches: 4. The CDR3 consists of 14 residues. Germline CDR1 reads LNHDA; CDR2 reads SQIVND (reference sequence). The CDR3 bases are TGTGCCAGTAGTATAGGGGGGACAGGGAGCGAGCAGTACTTC. Encoded protein: CASSIGGTGSEQYF.

This sequence joins TRBV4-3 and TRBJ2-1, with D possibly being TRBD1 (6 bases). Trimming pared 0 bases from V and 9 bases from J, leaving 18 bases between. The V gene's germline CDR1 is LGHNA and CDR2 YSLEER. This CDR3 spans 16 amino acids. The CDR3 bases are TGCGCCAGCAGCCAAGAGGGACATCAGGCAGACGGTGAGCAGTTCTTC. As protein: CASSQEGHQADGEQFF.

This clonotype has a handful of counts. The chain carries TRBV7-2 and TRBJ2-1; D gene uncertain. There are 12 residues in the CDR3. The V gene lost 5 bases and the J gene lost 6 bases, with 8 bases spanning the gap. Germline V gene sequence: CDR1 SGHTA, CDR2 FQGNSA. In DNA, the CDR3 is TGTGCCAGCAGCGCCGGGCCCAATGAGCAGTTCTTC. It yields the protein CASSAGPNEQFF.

This clonotype was seen a handful of times. For the CDR3, the DNA is TGTGCCACCAGTGATCAAACAGATTTTTACAATGAGCAGTTCTTC. It specifies CATSDQTDFYNEQFF. The chain uses TRBV24-1 and TRBJ2-1; unclear D gene. There are 15 residues in the CDR3. Trimming left V 3 bases short and J 4 bases short, with 12 bases between. Germline CDR1 KGHDR, CDR2 SFDVKD.

This chain joins TRBV29-1 and TRBJ2-1, with a tentative D call TRBD2 (7 bases). V was pared by 8 bases and J by 6 bases, with 20 bases between. CDR3 length equals 14 residues. CDR1 and CDR2 (germline): SQVTM, ANQGSEA. DNA of the CDR3: TGCAGCCTCTTAAGGGGGGAGGGCCTCAATGAGCAGTTCTTC. Residues: CSLLRGEGLNEQFF.

This clonotype was detected only a few times. The chain carries TRBV5-5 and TRBJ1-3; D ambiguous. This CDR3 comprises 13 residues. Trimming cost V 2 bases and J 2 bases, with 5 bases left between them. Germline V gene lookup returns CDR1 SGHKS and CDR2 YYEKEE (reference sequence). CDR3 residues: CASSLGTGNTIYF. The CDR3 DNA follows: TGTGCCAGCAGCTTAGGGACTGGAAACACCATATATTTT.

The chain recombines TRBV12-3 or TRBV12-4 with TRBJ2-2; possibly TRBD2 for D (5 bases). Trimming removed 3 bases from V and 2 bases from J, with 10 bases in between. The CDR3 is 15 amino acids. The DNA of the CDR3 is TGTGCCAGCAGTTTCCGGGCTAGCAACACCGGGGAGCTGTTTTTT. It translates to CASSFRASNTGELFF.